This T cell receptor beta chain was sequenced during a study of T cells in localized non-small cell lung cancer. This clone was seen a single time. Trimming removed 8 bases at V and 8 bases at J, with 13 bases between. There are 13 residues in the CDR3. CDR1 SNHLY and CDR2 FYNNEI come from the germline V gene. Method: immunoSEQ multiplex PCR; TCRdb's copy keeps in-frame clones and lacks some. The sample contains under 70,000 clones, 75% to 90% of which appear only once. This chain uses TRBV2 with TRBJ1-6; D might be TRBD1 (6 bases). The source was peripheral blood, collected before any cancer treatment. This receptor was identified in a woman between 40 and 69 years old with stage I lung adenocarcinoma. CDR3 bases: TGTGCCAGCGGCGCAGGGGAAGATTCACCCCTCCACTTT. It specifies CASGAGEDSPLHF.